This TCR beta chain was sequenced for a study of blood T cell repertoires in COVID-19. Study context: Material from acute and convalescent COVID-19 was sourced from the United States, Italy and Spain. PBMCs, B-cell-depleted T cells, or T cells provided the cDNA or gDNA that made up the material.

In the original analysis: Reference gene primer amplification gave nucleated cell count estimates. Only in-frame clones appear in the TCRdb table, and some are missing; sequencing was by immunoSEQ multiplex PCR. V, J and clone size reflect that table, while D and trimming were determined from the DNA. The sample yields tens of thousands of clones, roughly 76% seen once. Germline assignment: CDR1 MNHEY and CDR2 SVGAGI. V shed 4 bases, J shed 6 bases, and the junction held 2 bases outside the gene matches. CDR3 length: 14 amino acids. The chain is built from TRBV6-5 and TRBJ2-4; TRBD1 aligns across 11 bases. This sequence originates from a woman aged 55-69 years with acute or convalescent COVID-19. Sequences were obtained from peripheral blood. CDR3 sequence: CASSLGTGGNIQYF. For the CDR3, the DNA is TGTGCCAGCAGTTTAGGGACAGGGGGAAACATTCAGTACTTC.